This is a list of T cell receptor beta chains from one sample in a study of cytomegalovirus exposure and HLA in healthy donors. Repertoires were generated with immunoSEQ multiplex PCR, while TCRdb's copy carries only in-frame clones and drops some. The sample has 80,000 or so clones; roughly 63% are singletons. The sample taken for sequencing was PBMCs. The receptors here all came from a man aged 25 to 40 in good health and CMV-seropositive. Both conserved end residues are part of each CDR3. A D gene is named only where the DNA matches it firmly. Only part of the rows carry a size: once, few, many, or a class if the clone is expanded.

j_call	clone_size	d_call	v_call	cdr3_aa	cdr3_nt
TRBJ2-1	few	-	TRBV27	CASSLSPLPGGYNEQFF	TGTGCCAGCAGTTTATCCCCACTACCCGGGGGCTACAATGAGCAGTTCTTC
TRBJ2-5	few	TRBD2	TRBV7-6	CASSFLAGQETQYF	TGTGCCAGCAGCTTTCTAGCGGGACAAGAGACCCAGTACTTC
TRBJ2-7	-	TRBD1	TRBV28	CASTPGQGGYEQYF	TGTGCCAGCACCCCTGGACAGGGAGGCTACGAGCAGTACTTC
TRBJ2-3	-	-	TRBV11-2	CASSLTGYPTDTQYF	TGTGCCAGCAGCTTGACGGGGTACCCCACAGATACGCAGTATTTT
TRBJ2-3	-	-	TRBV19	CASSIGQQVTDTQYF	TGTGCCAGTAGTATTGGGCAGCAAGTCACAGATACGCAGTATTTT
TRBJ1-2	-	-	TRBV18	CASSPDSNYGYTF	TGTGCCAGCTCACCTGACTCTAACTATGGCTACACCTTC
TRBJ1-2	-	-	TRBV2	CASSELLINYGCTF	TGTGCCAGCAGTGAATTGCTGATTAACTATGGCTGCACCTTC
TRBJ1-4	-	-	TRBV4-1	CASSQDPGRGRELFF	TGCGCCAGCAGCCAAGATCCGGGGAGGGGACGAGAACTGTTTTTT
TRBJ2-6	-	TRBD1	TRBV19	CASTIRQGPGANVLTF	TGTGCCAGTACTATACGACAGGGGCCCGGGGCCAACGTCCTGACTTTC
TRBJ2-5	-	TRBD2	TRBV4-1	CASSQDAETSGRPGPQYF	TGCGCCAGCAGCCAAGACGCGGAGACTAGCGGGAGGCCCGGGCCCCAGTACTTC
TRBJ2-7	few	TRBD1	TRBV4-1	CASSQYGTGAYEQYF	TGCGCCAGCAGCCAATACGGGACAGGGGCCTACGAGCAGTACTTC
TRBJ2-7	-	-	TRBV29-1	CSVEGEGSTNYEQYF	TGCAGCGTTGAGGGCGAGGGATCTACAAACTACGAGCAGTACTTC
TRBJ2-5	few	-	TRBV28	CASTPGWSGETQYF	TGTGCCAGCACTCCCGGTTGGTCTGGAGAGACCCAGTACTTC
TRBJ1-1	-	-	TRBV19	CASSISPDTEAFF	TGTGCCAGTAGTATTTCCCCCGATACAGAAGCTTTCTTT
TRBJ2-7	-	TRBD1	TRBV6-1	CASSNPGQLTYEQYF	TGTGCCAGCAGTAATCCGGGACAGCTCACCTACGAGCAGTACTTC
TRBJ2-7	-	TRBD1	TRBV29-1	CSVVPGQGTYEQYF	TGCAGCGTCGTTCCGGGACAGGGAACCTACGAGCAGTACTTC
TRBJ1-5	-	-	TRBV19	CASPARSGDQPQHF	TGTGCCAGTCCTGCAAGGTCGGGGGATCAGCCCCAGCATTTT
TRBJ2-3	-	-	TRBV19	CASSILGGTDTQYF	TGTGCCAGTAGTATACTAGGGGGCACAGATACGCAGTATTTT
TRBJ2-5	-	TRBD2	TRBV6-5	CASSPGTRLETQYF	TGTGCCAGCAGTCCAGGGACTAGGTTGGAGACCCAGTACTTC
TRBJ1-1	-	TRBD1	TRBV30	CAWRSTGGGTEAFF	TGTGCCTGGAGATCTACAGGGGGAGGCACTGAAGCTTTCTTT
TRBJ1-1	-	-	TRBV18	CASSPSPAEAFF	TGTGCCAGCTCACCCTCGCCGGCTGAAGCTTTCTTT
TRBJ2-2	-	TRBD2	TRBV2	CASSEPQGAGAQYTGELFF	TGTGCCAGCAGTGAGCCCCAAGGAGCGGGGGCGCAATACACCGGGGAGCTGTTTTTT
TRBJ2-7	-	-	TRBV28	CASSTTGSTYEQYF	TGTGCCAGCAGTACGACTGGATCTACCTACGAGCAGTACTTC
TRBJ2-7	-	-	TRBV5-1	CASSPKDSPYEQYF	TGCGCCAGCAGCCCCAAAGACAGCCCCTACGAGCAGTACTTC
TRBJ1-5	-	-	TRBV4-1	CASSYSRNQPQHF	TGCGCCAGCAGCTACTCCAGGAATCAGCCCCAGCATTTT
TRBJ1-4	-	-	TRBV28	CASSPGWLNEKLFF	TGTGCCAGCAGTCCGGGGTGGCTAAATGAAAAACTGTTTTTT
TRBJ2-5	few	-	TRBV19	CASSIEFLGGTQYF	TGTGCCAGTAGTATAGAGTTTCTAGGGGGGACCCAGTACTTC
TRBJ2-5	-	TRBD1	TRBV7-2	CASSLAGQGGKTQYF	TGTGCCAGCAGCTTAGCGGGACAGGGAGGAAAGACCCAGTACTTC
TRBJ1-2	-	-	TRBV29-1	CSVDRVLTYGYTF	TGCAGCGTTGACAGGGTTTTGACGTATGGCTACACCTTC